This TCR beta chain was captured in a study of blood T cell repertoires in COVID-19. About the study: Samples representing acute and convalescent COVID-19 were sourced from the United States, Italy and Spain. Sample material is recorded as cDNA or gDNA derived from T cells, B-cell-depleted T cells, or PBMCs.

In the source study's methods: Reference gene primer amplification gave estimated nucleated cell counts. Some clones are missing from TCRdb's copy, which holds only in-frame ones; the method was immunoSEQ multiplex PCR. Clonal size and the V and J genes are those of that table, whereas D and trimming came from the DNA. The profile shows approximately 280,000 clones, 85% to 90% of them singletons. The CDR3 length is 15 residues. V was shortened by 1 base and J by 8 bases, with 18 bases between the two germline ends. The germline CDR1 and CDR2 sequences are SGHRS and YFSETQ. The clonotype originates from a man aged 35 to 55 with acute or convalescent COVID-19. The chain joins TRBV5-1 to TRBJ1-2; possibly TRBD1 for D (5 bases). The source material was peripheral blood. The CDR3 is CASSLTRTKGFGYTF. CDR3 nucleotides: TGCGCCAGCAGCTTGACAAGGACAAAGGGGTTCGGCTACACCTTC. Supplemented by reference TRBV5-1 and TRBJ1-2, the full variable domain reads KAGVTQTPRYLIKTRGQQVTLSCSPISGHRSVSWYQQTPGQGLQFLFEYFSETQRNKGNFPGRFSGRQFSNSRSEMNVSTLELGDSALYLCASSLTRTKGFGYTFGSGTRLTVV.